Listed here is a single T cell receptor beta chain. This receptor's antigen is unknown. No qualities accompany the bases; no much larger clone lies one base away. This sample is part of a study of T cell changes during pregnancy in multiple sclerosis (dated by TCRdb to between 2019 and 2020). Background for the entire study: Changes in the T cell repertoire over the course of pregnancy were examined in this study in women with multiple sclerosis.

The cysteine opens and the phenylalanine closes a CDR3 of 16 amino acids. The only DNA kept is the CDR3, 48 bases in frame from the first base. Relative to germline, V is 2 bases shorter and J is 2 bases shorter, with 15 bases between their ends. CDR1 MGHRA and CDR2 YSYEKL are derived from the germline V gene. The library was generated by the immunoSEQ multiplex PCR assay. Here the immuneACCESS table is served through TCRdb, limited to in-frame sequences with V and J called. Missing clones are a known gap in these copies; in checked studies unresolved V genes cover under half, and the rest lacks a known reason. Within this sample are about 59,000 clones, with over 80% of them counted one time only. The top ten clones comprise roughly 0.82% of the sample.

This chain is built from TRBV4-1 and TRBJ1-2, with no confident D gene call. This clonotype was obtained from a female donor in good health, enrolled as a control in a pregnancy study. The sequencing used peripheral blood, collected in the first trimester of pregnancy. The nucleotides are TGCGCCAGCAGCCAACCGGGAAGGAACCTAAACTATGGCTACACCTTC. This sequence encodes CASSQPGRNLNYGYTF.